The 21 T cell receptor beta chains given below trace back to one sample, sequenced in a study of glioma-infiltrating T cells. TCR alpha and beta CDR3 regions were amplified from RNA using iRepertoire nested multiplex PCR. TCRdb re-called the multiplex PCR reads with MiXCR, one entry per CDR3 protein. The data contain about 210,000 distinct CDR3 sequences, approximately 30% of them singletons. Sequencing used glioma tissue, nonneoplastic brain tissue, or PBMCs (not recorded which). The source of these receptors is a human donor with low-grade glioma or glioblastoma, undergoing nonglioma brain surgery, or in good health (not recorded which).

Points on this clonotype: Just one base apart from a much larger clone, this may be a read error. V gene TRBV10-1 combines with J gene TRBJ2-7; tentative D call: TRBD2 (5 bases). Trimming pared 4 bases from V and 7 bases from J, leaving 17 bases between. The length of the CDR3 is 14 residues. CDR1 is WNHNN, CDR2 SYGVQD, per germline (reference sequence). The CDR3: CASSVCTEESEQYF. The CDR3 DNA follows: TGCGCCAGCAGTGTGTGTACGGAGGAGAGTGAGCAGTACTTC.

This clonotype was counted at least ten times. V usage is TRBV20-1 and J usage is TRBJ2-7; 8 nucleotides agree with TRBD2. CDR1 DFQATT and CDR2 SNEGSKA come from the germline V gene (reference sequence). The CDR3 is made up of 13 amino acids. The V gene end was trimmed by 3 bases and the J gene end by 3 bases; junction bases not matched to a gene: 4. As DNA, the CDR3 is TGCAGTGCTAGTCTCACTAGCGGCTACGAGCAGTACTTC. Its protein product is CSASLTSGYEQYF.

This clonotype was detected a few times. A much larger clonotype is one base distant, so this may be a read error. The V gene is TRBV24-1, the J gene TRBJ2-1; the match to TRBD2 covers 9 bases. The CDR3 has 14 residues. V gave up 5 bases and J gave up 6 bases; unmatched junction bases: 4. Germline loops: CDR1 KGHDR, CDR2 SFDVKD. This chain's CDR3 is CATSGLAGCNEQFF. The CDR3 DNA reads as TGTGCCACCAGTGGCCTAGCGGGGTGCAATGAGCAGTTCTTC.

This clonotype has more than one count but fewer than ten. The V and J genes are TRBV24-1 and TRBJ2-3; a possible D gene is TRBD1 (6 bases). The V end lost 3 bases, the J end lost 1 base, and 10 bases lay between the germline ends. From germline, CDR1 is KGHDR and CDR2 SFDVKD. CDR3 size: 15 residues. The CDR3 DNA sequence: TGTGCCACCAGTGATCCACGACAGGGCACAGATACGCAGTATTTT. Translating it yields CATSDPRQGTDTQYF.

To note about this clonotype: Since a much larger clone is just one base distant, this may be a read error. The gene calls are TRBV3-1 and TRBJ2-4, with a weak D call TRBD2 (6 bases). V was cut by 3 bases and J by 3 bases, with 9 bases left in between. The germline gives CDR1 LGHDT, CDR2 YNNKEL (reference sequence). This CDR3 is built from 14 residues. The CDR3 here is CASSQGLRKNIQYF. The CDR3 nucleotides are TGTGCCAGCAGCCAGGGACTCCGCAAAAACATTCAGTACTTC.

This clonotype was seen at least ten times. This chain connects TRBV7-9 to TRBJ2-3; 8 bases agree with TRBD2. V trimming: 1 base; J trimming: 1 base; junction bases outside the gene matches: 1. The CDR3 runs 15 residues. Germline CDR1 and CDR2: SEHNR and FQNEAQ (reference sequence). The CDR3: CASSLEGLGTDTQYF. The DNA for the CDR3 is TGTGCCAGCAGCTTAGAGGGACTAGGCACAGATACGCAGTATTTT.

This clonotype was seen repeatedly, ten times or more. This rearrangement joins TRBV27 to TRBJ2-2, with D perhaps TRBD2 (6 bases). The CDR3 totals 18 residues. In germline, CDR1 is MNHEY, CDR2 SMNVEV (reference sequence). With 3 bases removed from V and 5 bases from J, the gap between germline ends came to 22 bases. Here the CDR3 DNA reads TGTGCCAGCAGTTTTATCGCCGGGACTCCACCCGGTACCGGGGAGCTGTTTTTT. It is translated as CASSFIAGTPPGTGELFF.

Concerning this clonotype: A much more abundant neighbour one base away suggests this may be a read error. The chain uses TRBV6-1 and TRBJ2-1; TRBD2 aligns across 12 bases. Germline CDR1 and CDR2: MNHNS and SASEGT. The CDR3 contains 16 residues. The CDR3 bases are TGTGCCAGCAGTGACCAGGGGACTAGCGGGTACAATGAGAAGTTCTTC. Its protein is CASSDQGTSGYNEKFF.

The J gene is TRBJ2-1, the V gene TRBV5-4, with D hard to call. Between the trimmed V and J ends, which lost 4 bases and 6 bases, there was a span of 17 bases. The CDR3 has 15 residues. Germline loops: CDR1 SGHNT, CDR2 YYREEE (reference sequence). Here the CDR3 DNA reads TGTGCCAGCAGCGATGAACGCGGAGTTTTCAATGAGCAGTTCTTC. It encodes CASSDERGVFNEQFF.

In the case of this clonotype: This could be a read error, since a much larger clone is one nucleotide away. The chain has TRBV7-2 and TRBJ2-7; no reliable D call. Germline V gene sequence: CDR1 SGHTA, CDR2 FQGNSA. This CDR3 is built from 11 residues. CDR3 coding DNA: TGTGCCAGCAGCTTCAACTACGATCAGTACTTC. Amino acids: CASSFNYDQYF.

As regards this clonotype: A much more abundant neighbour one base away suggests this may be a read error. V usage is TRBV29-1 and J usage is TRBJ2-7, with TRBD1 matching 10 bases. The CDR3 totals 13 residues. Germline lookup yields CDR1 SQVTM and CDR2 ANQGSEA. The V and J ends lost 5 bases and 8 bases, in that order; junction bases with no gene match: 9. In DNA, the CDR3 is TGCAGCGTTATGACAGGGGGCGTGAACCAGCAGTACTTC. Residues: CSVMTGGVNQQYF.

This clonotype was counted ten times or more. J is TRBJ1-3 and V is TRBV20-1, with TRBD1 matching 9 bases. CDR3 size: 16 residues. Germline CDR1 DFQATT, CDR2 SNEGSKA (reference sequence). Trimming removed 3 bases from V and 2 bases from J; junction bases left unmatched: 8. CDR3 nucleotide sequence: TGCAGTGCTAGGTGGGGACAGGGTACGACTGGAAACACCATATATTTT. It yields the protein CSARWGQGTTGNTIYF.

The genes are TRBV6-2 or TRBV6-3 and TRBJ2-4; maybe TRBD1 (6 bases). Trimming took off 4 bases at V and 0 bases at J, with 13 bases between the two ends. Germline loops: CDR1 MNHEY, CDR2 SVGEGT. The CDR3 length is 16 residues. DNA for the CDR3: TGTGCCAGCAGTTCAGTCGGCAGGGGAGCCAAAAACATTCAGTACTTC. Amino acids: CASSSVGRGAKNIQYF.

For this clonotype: A read error may explain this, as a much larger clone is one base away. The chain recombines TRBV5-1 with TRBJ2-3; D gene unclear. The germline gives CDR1 SGHRS, CDR2 YFSETQ. The CDR3 is made up of 17 amino acids. The CDR3 coding sequence is TGCGCCAGCAGCCCTTCATCGACCAAAAGTCTGGCAGATACGCAGTGTTTT. Translated: CASSPSSTKSLADTQCF. Using reference TRBV5-1 and TRBJ2-3 for the parts outside the CDR3, the full variable domain is KAGVTQTPRYLIKTRGQQVTLSCSPISGHRSVSWYQQTPGQGLQFLFEYFSETQRNKGNFPGRFSGRQFSNSRSEMNVSTLELGDSALYLCASSPSSTKSLADTQCFGPGTRLTVL.

This chain connects TRBV7-3 to TRBJ2-2; tentatively, D is TRBD2 (6 bases). This CDR3 spans 16 amino acids. V gave up 5 bases and J gave up 5 bases, with 18 bases separating them. Germline V gene data show CDR1 as SGHTA and CDR2 as FQGTGA. The CDR3 nucleotides read TGTGCCAGCAGCCCTCTGGGGGGAGGTGGGACCGGGGAGCTGTTTTTT. Its protein product is CASSPLGGGGTGELFF.

This clonotype was seen at least ten times. The rearrangement joins TRBV20-1 to TRBJ2-2, with D perhaps matching TRBD2 (5 bases). The germline V and J ends were trimmed by 0 bases and 4 bases, with 18 bases remaining between them. The CDR3 has 17 amino acids. Germline values: CDR1 DFQATT, CDR2 SNEGSKA (reference sequence). The CDR3 nucleotides read TGCAGTGCTAGAGATAAAAGGGTACTAGGAGGCACCGGGGAGCTGTTTTTT. Residues: CSARDKRVLGGTGELFF.

This clonotype was seen repeatedly, ten times or more. This rearrangement joins TRBV6-2 or TRBV6-3 to TRBJ1-6; 7 bases map to TRBD1. J lost 10 bases, V lost 0 bases, and 12 bases had no gene match. From germline, CDR1 is MNHEY and CDR2 SVGEGT. The CDR3 is 17 residues long. CDR3 DNA sequence: TGTGCCAGCAGTTACTCGACGGGGGACAGCCAGGGCTCACCCCTCCACTTT. Protein sequence: CASSYSTGDSQGSPLHF.

At least ten counts were recorded for this clonotype. V is TRBV25-1 and J is TRBJ1-5; D perhaps matches TRBD1 (5 bases). Germline lookup yields CDR1 MGHDK and CDR2 SYGVNS. This CDR3 region has 18 residues. The V end was cut by 4 bases, the J end by 2 bases, with 21 bases between. CDR3 sequence (DNA): TGTGCCAGCAGTGGGGGATACACGACAGAGGATGGCAATCAGCCCCAGCATTTT. It specifies CASSGGYTTEDGNQPQHF.

This clonotype was counted at least ten times. This chain uses TRBV7-9 with TRBJ1-1; D remains ambiguous. The germline V gene has CDR1 SEHNR and CDR2 FQNEAQ (reference sequence). The length of the CDR3 is 13 residues. V was pared by 4 bases and J by 6 bases, with 12 bases between. CDR3 protein: CASSYLREAEAFF. CDR3 nucleotide sequence: TGTGCCAGCAGCTACCTTCGTGAGGCTGAAGCTTTCTTT.

This clonotype was seen ten or more times. J is TRBJ2-7 and V is TRBV7-9, with 7 bases fitting TRBD1. The CDR3 runs to 14 residues. The V segment lost 5 bases and the J segment 4 bases; nucleotides outside the gene matches: 8. From germline, CDR1 is SEHNR and CDR2 FQNEAQ (reference sequence). CDR3 nucleotides: TGTGCCAGCAGCCGGGACAGCTCTTTATACGAGCAGTACTTC. This gives the protein CASSRDSSLYEQYF.

This clonotype has more than one count but fewer than ten. The rearrangement joins TRBV18 to TRBJ2-5; D not certain. This CDR3 contains 14 residues. CDR1 KGHSH and CDR2 LQKENI come from the germline V gene. Trimming stripped 5 bases from V and 2 bases from J, with 12 bases between. The chain's CDR3 is CASSIATAQETQYF. The CDR3 coding sequence is TGTGCCAGCTCAATTGCTACAGCTCAAGAGACCCAGTACTTC. Full variable domain (missing parts from reference TRBV18 and TRBJ2-5): NAGVMQNPRHLVRRRGQEARLRCSPMKGHSHVYWYRQLPEEGLKFMVYLQKENIIDESGMPKERFSAEFPKEGPSILRIQQVVRGDSAAYFCASSIATAQETQYFGPGTRLLVL.